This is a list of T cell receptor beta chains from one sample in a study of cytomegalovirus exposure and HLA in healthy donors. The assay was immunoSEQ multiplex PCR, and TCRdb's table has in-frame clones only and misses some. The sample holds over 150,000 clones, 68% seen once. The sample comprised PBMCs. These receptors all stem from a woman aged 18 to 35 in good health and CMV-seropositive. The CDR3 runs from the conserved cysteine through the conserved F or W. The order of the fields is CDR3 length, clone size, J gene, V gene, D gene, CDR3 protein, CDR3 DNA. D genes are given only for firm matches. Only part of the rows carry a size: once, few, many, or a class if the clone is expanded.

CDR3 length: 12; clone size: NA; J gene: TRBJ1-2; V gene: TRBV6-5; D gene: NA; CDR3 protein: CATGLGTRGYTF; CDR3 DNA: TGTGCCACGGGACTTGGTACCCGCGGCTACACCTTC
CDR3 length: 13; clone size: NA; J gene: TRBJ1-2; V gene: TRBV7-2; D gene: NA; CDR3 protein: CASSLTGLRGYTF; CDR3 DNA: TGTGCCAGCAGTTTAACCGGACTCCGAGGCTACACCTTC
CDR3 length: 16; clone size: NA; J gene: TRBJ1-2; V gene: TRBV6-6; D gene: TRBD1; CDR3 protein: CASTTAGQGPRYGYTF; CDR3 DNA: TGTGCCAGCACTACGGCTGGACAGGGGCCGCGATATGGCTACACCTTC
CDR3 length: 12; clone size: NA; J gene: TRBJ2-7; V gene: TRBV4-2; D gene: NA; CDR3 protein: CASSQDLHEQYF; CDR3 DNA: TGTGCCAGCAGCCAAGATCTCCACGAGCAGTACTTC
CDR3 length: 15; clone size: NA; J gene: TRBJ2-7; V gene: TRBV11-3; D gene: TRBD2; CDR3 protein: CASSLGAGGSYEQYF; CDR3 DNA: TGTGCCAGCAGCTTAGGAGCGGGAGGCTCCTACGAGCAGTACTTC
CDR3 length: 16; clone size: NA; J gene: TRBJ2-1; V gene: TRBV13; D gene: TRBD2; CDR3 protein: CASSLVPRTSGNEQFF; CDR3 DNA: TGTGCCAGCAGCTTAGTTCCCCGGACTAGCGGGAATGAGCAGTTCTTC
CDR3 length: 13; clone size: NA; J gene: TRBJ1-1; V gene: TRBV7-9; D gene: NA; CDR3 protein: CASSTQETTEAFF; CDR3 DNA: TGTGCCAGCAGCACTCAGGAAACTACTGAAGCTTTCTTT
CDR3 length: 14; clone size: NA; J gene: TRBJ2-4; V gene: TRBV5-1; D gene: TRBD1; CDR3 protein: CASSLDRGKNIQYF; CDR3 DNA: TGCGCCAGCAGCTTGGACAGGGGAAAAAACATTCAGTACTTC
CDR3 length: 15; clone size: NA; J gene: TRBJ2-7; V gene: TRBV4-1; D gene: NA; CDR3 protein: CASSQNMGLLNEQYF; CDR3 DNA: TGCGCCAGCAGCCAAAATATGGGGCTACTGAACGAGCAGTACTTC
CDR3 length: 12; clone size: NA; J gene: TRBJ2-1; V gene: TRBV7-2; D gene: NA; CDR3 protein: CASSLNQGSSLF; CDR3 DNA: TGTGCCAGCAGCTTAAATCAGGGATCCTCCCTCTTC
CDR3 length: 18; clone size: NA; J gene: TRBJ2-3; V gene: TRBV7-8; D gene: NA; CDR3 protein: CASSLGGGGRRSTDTQYF; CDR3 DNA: TGTGCCAGCAGCTTAGGGGGAGGCGGCAGGAGAAGCACAGATACGCAGTATTTT
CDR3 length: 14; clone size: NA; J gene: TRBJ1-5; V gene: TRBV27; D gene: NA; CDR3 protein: CASSSLGTGQPQHF; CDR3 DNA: TGTGCCAGCAGTAGTCTAGGGACTGGTCAGCCCCAGCATTTT
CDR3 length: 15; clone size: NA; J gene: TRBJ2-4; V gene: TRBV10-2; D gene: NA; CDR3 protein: CASSESWGRWSIQYF; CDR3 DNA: TGCGCCAGCAGTGAGTCGTGGGGCCGGTGGAGCATTCAGTACTTC
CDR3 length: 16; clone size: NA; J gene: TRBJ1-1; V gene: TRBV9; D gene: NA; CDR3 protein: CASSVATGVWETEAFF; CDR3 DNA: TGTGCCAGCAGCGTAGCTACGGGGGTCTGGGAAACTGAAGCTTTCTTT
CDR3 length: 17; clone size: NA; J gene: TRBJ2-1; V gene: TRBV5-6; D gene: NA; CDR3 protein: CASSFWRLVIAANEQFF; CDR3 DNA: TGTGCCAGCAGCTTCTGGCGCCTCGTGATAGCGGCCAATGAGCAGTTCTTC
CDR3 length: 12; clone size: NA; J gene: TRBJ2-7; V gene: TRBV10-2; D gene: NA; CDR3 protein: CASSSGFYEQYF; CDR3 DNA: TGCGCCAGTTCTTCAGGGTTTTACGAGCAGTACTTC
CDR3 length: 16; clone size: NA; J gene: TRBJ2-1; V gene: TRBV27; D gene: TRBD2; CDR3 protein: CASSFSRLALFSEQFF; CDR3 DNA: TGTGCCAGCAGTTTTTCGAGACTAGCTTTGTTCTCTGAGCAGTTCTTC
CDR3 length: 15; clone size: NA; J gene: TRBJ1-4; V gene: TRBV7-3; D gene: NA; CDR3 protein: CASSPRVSTNEKLFF; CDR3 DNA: TGTGCCAGCAGCCCGCGGGTCTCAACTAATGAAAAACTGTTTTTT
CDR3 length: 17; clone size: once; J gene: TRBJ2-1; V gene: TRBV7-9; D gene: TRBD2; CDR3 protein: CASSSRGAGVAYNEQFF; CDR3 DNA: TGTGCCAGCAGCTCACGGGGAGCGGGAGTGGCCTACAATGAGCAGTTCTTC
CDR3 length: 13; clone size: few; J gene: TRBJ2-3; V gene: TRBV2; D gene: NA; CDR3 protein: CASRAGSTDTQYF; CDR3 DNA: TGTGCCAGCAGGGCGGGGAGCACAGATACGCAGTATTTT
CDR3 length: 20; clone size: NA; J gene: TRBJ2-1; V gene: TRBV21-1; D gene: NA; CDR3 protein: CASSKTSGLAAEESYNEQFF; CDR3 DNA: TGTGCCAGCAGCAAAACAAGCGGACTAGCCGCCGAGGAATCCTACAATGAGCAGTTCTTC
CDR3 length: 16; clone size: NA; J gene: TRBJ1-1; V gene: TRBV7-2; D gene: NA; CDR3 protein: CASTPSGQIGNTEAFF; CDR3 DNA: TGTGCCAGCACCCCCTCTGGGCAGATTGGGAACACTGAAGCTTTCTTT
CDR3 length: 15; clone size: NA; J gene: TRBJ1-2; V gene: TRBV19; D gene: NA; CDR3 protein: CASSITTAVLRGYTF; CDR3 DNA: TGTGCCAGTAGTATAACCACTGCGGTTTTGCGAGGCTACACCTTC
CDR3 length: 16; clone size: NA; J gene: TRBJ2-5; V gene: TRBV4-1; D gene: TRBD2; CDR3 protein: CASSLISGSRWETQYF; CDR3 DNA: TGCGCCAGCTCGCTCATTAGCGGGAGCCGTTGGGAGACCCAGTACTTC
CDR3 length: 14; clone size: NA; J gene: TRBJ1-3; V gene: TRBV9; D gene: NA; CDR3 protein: CASSVQAAGNTIYF; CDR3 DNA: TGTGCCAGCAGCGTACAGGCGGCGGGAAACACCATATATTTT
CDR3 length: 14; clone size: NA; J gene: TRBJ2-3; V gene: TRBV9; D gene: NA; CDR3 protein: CASSVARYTDTQYF; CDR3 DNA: TGTGCCAGCAGCGTAGCGAGGTATACAGATACGCAGTATTTT
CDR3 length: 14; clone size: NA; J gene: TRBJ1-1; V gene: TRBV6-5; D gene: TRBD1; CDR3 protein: CASRPGQVNTEAFF; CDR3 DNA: TGTGCCAGCAGACCCGGACAGGTGAACACTGAAGCTTTCTTT
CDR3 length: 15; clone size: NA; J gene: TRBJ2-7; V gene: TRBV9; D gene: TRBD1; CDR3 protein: CASSVASGGSYEQYF; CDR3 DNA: TGTGCCAGCAGCGTAGCCTCAGGGGGCTCCTACGAGCAGTACTTC
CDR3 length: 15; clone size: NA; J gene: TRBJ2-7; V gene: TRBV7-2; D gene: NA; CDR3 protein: CASSASGTRAYEQYF; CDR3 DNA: TGTGCCAGCAGCGCCTCCGGGACACGTGCCTACGAGCAGTACTTC
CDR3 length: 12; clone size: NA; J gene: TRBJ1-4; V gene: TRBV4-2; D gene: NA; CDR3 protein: CASSPPGEKLFF; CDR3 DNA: TGTGCCAGCAGCCCCCCAGGGGAAAAACTGTTTTTT
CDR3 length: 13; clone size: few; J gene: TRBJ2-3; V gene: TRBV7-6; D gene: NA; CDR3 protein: CASSPEVGDTQYF; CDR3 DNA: TGTGCCAGCAGCCCCGAGGTTGGGGATACGCAGTATTTT
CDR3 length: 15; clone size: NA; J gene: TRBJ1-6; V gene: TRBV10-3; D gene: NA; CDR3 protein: CAIKGHLTYNSPLHF; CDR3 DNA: TGTGCCATCAAGGGACATTTAACATATAATTCACCCCTCCACTTT
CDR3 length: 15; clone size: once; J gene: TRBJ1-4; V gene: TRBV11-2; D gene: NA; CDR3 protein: CASSHSRSGYEKLFF; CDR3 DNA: TGTGCCAGCAGTCACTCCCGATCCGGTTATGAAAAACTGTTTTTT
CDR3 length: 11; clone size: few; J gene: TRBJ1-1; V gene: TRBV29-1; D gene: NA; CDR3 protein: CSGAMLVEAFF; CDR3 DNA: TGCAGCGGGGCGATGTTGGTTGAAGCTTTCTTT
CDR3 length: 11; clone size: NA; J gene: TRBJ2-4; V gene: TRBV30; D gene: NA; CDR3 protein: CAWRGGNIQYF; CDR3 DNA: TGTGCCTGGAGAGGGGGAAACATTCAGTACTTC
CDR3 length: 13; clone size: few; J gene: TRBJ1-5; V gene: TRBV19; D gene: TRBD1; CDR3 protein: CATRDSSNQPQHF; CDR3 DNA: TGTGCCACCCGGGACAGCAGCAATCAGCCCCAGCATTTT
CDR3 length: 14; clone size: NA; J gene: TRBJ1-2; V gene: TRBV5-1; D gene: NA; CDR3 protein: CASSLEGIGYGYTF; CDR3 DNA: TGCGCCAGCAGCTTGGAGGGGATCGGCTATGGCTACACCTTC
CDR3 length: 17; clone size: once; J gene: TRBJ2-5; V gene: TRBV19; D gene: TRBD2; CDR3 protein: CASSISTGTSLRETQYF; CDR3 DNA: TGTGCCAGTAGTATTTCAACCGGGACTAGCTTAAGAGAGACCCAGTACTTC
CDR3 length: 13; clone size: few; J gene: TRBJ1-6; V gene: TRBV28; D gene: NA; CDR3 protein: CASVPRPGSPLHF; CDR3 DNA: TGTGCCAGCGTTCCGAGGCCTGGATCACCCCTCCACTTT
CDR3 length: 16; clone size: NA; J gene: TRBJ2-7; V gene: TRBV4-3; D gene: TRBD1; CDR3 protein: CASSQDLGDRVPEQYF; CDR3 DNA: TGCGCCAGCAGCCAAGATCTGGGGGACAGGGTTCCCGAGCAGTACTTC
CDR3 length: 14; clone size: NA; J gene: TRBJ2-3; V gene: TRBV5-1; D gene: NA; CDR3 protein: CASSLESYSDTQYF; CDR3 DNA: TGCGCCAGCAGCTTGGAGTCCTATTCAGATACGCAGTATTTT
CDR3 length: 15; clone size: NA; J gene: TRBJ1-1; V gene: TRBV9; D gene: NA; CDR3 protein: CANSVVQGFLAEAFF; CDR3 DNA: TGTGCCAACAGCGTAGTACAGGGATTTTTGGCTGAAGCTTTCTTT
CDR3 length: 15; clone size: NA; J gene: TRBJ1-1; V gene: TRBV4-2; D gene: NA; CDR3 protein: CASSQASSGDTEAFF; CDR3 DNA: TGTGCCAGCAGCCAAGCTAGTTCAGGGGACACTGAAGCTTTCTTT
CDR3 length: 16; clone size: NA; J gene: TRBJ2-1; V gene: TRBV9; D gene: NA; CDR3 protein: CASSVYGGTAYNEQFF; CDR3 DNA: TGTGCCAGCAGCGTATACGGCGGGACCGCCTACAATGAGCAGTTCTTC
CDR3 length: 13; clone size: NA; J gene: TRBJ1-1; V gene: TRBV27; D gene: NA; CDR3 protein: CASSLTENTEAFF; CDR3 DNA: TGTGCCAGCAGTTTAACAGAGAACACTGAAGCTTTCTTT
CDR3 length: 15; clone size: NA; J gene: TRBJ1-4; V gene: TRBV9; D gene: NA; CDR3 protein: CASSAAGRLNEKLFF; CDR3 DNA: TGTGCCAGCAGCGCTGCCGGGAGACTTAATGAAAAACTGTTTTTT
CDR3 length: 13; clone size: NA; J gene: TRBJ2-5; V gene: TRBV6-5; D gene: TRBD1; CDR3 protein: CASSYSDRATQYF; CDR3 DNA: TGTGCCAGCAGTTACTCAGACAGGGCTACGCAGTACTTC
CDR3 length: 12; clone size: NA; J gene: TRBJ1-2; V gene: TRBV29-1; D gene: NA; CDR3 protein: CSLWRADYGYTF; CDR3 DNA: TGCAGCCTTTGGAGGGCAGACTATGGCTACACCTTC
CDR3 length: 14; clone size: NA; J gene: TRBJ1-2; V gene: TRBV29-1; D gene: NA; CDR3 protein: CSVLRGTGNYGYTF; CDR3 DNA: TGCAGCGTTCTCAGGGGAACGGGTAACTATGGCTACACCTTC
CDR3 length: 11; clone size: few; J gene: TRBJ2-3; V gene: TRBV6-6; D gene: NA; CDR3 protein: CASSYQGTQYF; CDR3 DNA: TGTGCCAGCAGTTACCAGGGGACGCAGTATTTT
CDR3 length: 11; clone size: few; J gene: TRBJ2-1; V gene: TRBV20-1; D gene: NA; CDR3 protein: CSASLGSEQFF; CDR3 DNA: TGCAGTGCTAGTTTGGGGAGTGAGCAGTTCTTC
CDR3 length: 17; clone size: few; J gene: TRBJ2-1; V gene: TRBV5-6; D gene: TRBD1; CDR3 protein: CASSFARGSWSYNEQFF; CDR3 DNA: TGTGCCAGCAGCTTCGCCAGGGGGAGTTGGTCCTACAATGAGCAGTTCTTC
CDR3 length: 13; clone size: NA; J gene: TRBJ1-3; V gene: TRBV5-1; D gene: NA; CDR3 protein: CASRAPSGNTIYF; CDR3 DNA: TGCGCCAGCAGGGCTCCCTCTGGAAACACCATATATTTT
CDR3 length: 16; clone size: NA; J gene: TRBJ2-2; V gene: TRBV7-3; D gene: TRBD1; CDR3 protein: CASSPLQGGNTGELFF; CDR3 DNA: TGTGCCAGCAGTCCATTACAGGGGGGGAACACCGGGGAGCTGTTTTTT
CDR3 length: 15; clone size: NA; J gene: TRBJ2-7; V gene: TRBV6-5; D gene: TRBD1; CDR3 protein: CASSARQGAWYEQYF; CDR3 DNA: TGTGCCAGCAGTGCCCGACAGGGGGCATGGTACGAGCAGTACTTC